The clone carrying this T cell receptor (beta chain) turned up a few times. Antigen specificity is unknown. TCRdb re-derived calls from the 5' RACE reads in MiXCR, one entry per CDR3 protein. The data hold approximately 170,000 distinct CDR3 sequences, with over 10% observed a single time. The data were taken from a study of T-cell memory formation after mild COVID-19. Study observations and caveats: The study detected some responding clones in pre-infection memory, suggesting cross-reactive memory joined.

The source is a man between 18 and 35 years old who had mild COVID-19 (a few samples of this study predate the infection). Cell type and time point are not known. The sample comprised PBMCs or a T cell subset sorted from them (not recorded which).

The CDR3 DNA reads TGCAGCGTTGGTGAGGGGGACCCTCATCAGCCCCAGCATTTT. Translated: CSVGEGDPHQPQHF. The chain uses TRBV29-1 and TRBJ1-5; tentatively, D is TRBD1 (6 bases). V was cut by 4 bases and J by 5 bases, with 15 bases left in between. This CDR3 spans 14 amino acids. Germline CDR1 SQVTM, CDR2 ANQGSEA.